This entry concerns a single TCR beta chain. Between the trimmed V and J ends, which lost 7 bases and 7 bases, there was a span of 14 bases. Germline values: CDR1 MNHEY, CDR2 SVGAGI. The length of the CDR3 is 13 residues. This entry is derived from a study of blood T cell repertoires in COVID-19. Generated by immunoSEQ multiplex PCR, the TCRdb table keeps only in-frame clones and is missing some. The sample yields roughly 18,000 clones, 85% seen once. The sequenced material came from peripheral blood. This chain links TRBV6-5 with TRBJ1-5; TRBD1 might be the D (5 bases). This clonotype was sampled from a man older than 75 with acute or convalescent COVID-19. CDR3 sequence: CASMEGLRQPQHF. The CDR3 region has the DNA TGTGCCAGCATGGAGGGGCTCCGGCAGCCCCAGCATTTT.